This T cell receptor (beta chain) was identified in a study of blood T cell repertoires in COVID-19 (dated by TCRdb to the early 2020s). Broadly, across the study: Samples from collaborators originated in the United States, Italy and Spain and spanned both the acute and convalescent phases of COVID-19. The material from the prospective study consisted of cDNA or gDNA derived from T cells, B-cell-depleted T cells, or PBMCs. The dataset comprised deeply sampled blood TCRbeta repertoires from subjects exposed to, actively infected with, or recovered from COVID-19. The repertoires were released in a freely available public database meant as a resource for research on the immune response to SARS-CoV-2. The samples were drawn from the first 160 participants of the ongoing ImmuneRACE study and from over 950 subjects provided by 6 global collaborators. A de-identified subject ID, COVID-19 status, age in years and sex were almost always included in the sample metadata. Where available, HLA class I and class II types were taken from metadata supplied by the sample provider and were not determined by assay-based typing.

As for this clone: The clone's antigen remains unknown. Base qualities were left out, and no much larger clone turns up one base away.

TCRbeta CDR3 regions were amplified from genomic DNA by means of the immunoSEQ Assay, a bias-controlled multiplex PCR. The authors processed their data as follows. The number of nucleated cells in each sample was estimated by amplification of reference gene primers within the assay. To quantify the absolute abundance of each unique TCRbeta CDR3 rearrangement, sequence reads were collapsed and filtered. For each sample, productive Simpson clonality was calculated by taking the square root of Simpson's diversity index across productive rearrangements. Imported from immuneACCESS, the table was reduced by TCRdb to in-frame sequences with V and J called. These copies leave out some clones; in studies compared against another copy, an unresolved V gene accounts for under half, and the cause of the remainder is not known. The DNA gave D and trimming, while V, J and clone size come from that table. Counted in this sample were a few hundred thousand clones; 89% of them appeared once. About 6% of the sample goes to the ten largest clones.

Study-level results and caveats: Clinical and demographic metadata were provided uncurated, with the amount varying by source and participant.

A second Seattle source provided samples from volunteer blood donors who had recovered from COVID-19. Collaborating institutions collected whole blood in K2EDTA tubes following their own protocols. For TCRbeta analysis, collaborators shipped samples as frozen whole blood, isolated PBMCs, or DNA extracted from either of those sample types. This sequence originates from a man younger than 35 who had recovered from COVID-19. Sequenced: peripheral blood.

For the CDR3, the sequence is CASSDPTGQKNYGYTF. At the DNA level, the sequence is TGTGCCAGCAGTGATCCCACGGGACAGAAAAACTATGGCTACACCTTC. The chain couples TRBV25-1 to TRBJ1-2; the central 7 bases match TRBD1. Measured from the cysteine to the phenylalanine, the CDR3 is 16 residues long. CDR3 DNA only is kept here, 48 bases in frame from base 1. Compared with germline, V lacks 3 bases and J lacks 2 bases; bases without a gene match: 9. In the germline V gene, CDR1 corresponds to MGHDK and CDR2 to SYGVNS.